A selection of T cell receptor beta chains follows, all from one sample in a study of CD4 T cells in relation to SARS-CoV-2 and coronaviruses. Clones were read by immunoSEQ multiplex PCR, and TCRdb kept only the in-frame ones, dropping some. The data contain about 59,000 clones, roughly 89% of them seen just once; the ten biggest clones take up 1.1% to 1.5%. Sequencing was carried out using memory CD4+ T cells from PBMCs. These TCRs come from a human donor in good health. Both conserved end residues are part of each CDR3. The D gene is left open where the match is weak. For some rows the clone size is stated as once, few or many, or as a class when expanded; others skip it.

d_call: TRBD1
clone_size: few
j_call: TRBJ1-1
v_call: TRBV7-2
cdr3_nt: TGTGCCAGCAGATCACAGGGGTACACTGAAGCTTTCTTT
cdr3_aa: CASRSQGYTEAFF

d_call: NA
clone_size: NA
j_call: TRBJ2-1
v_call: TRBV9
cdr3_nt: TGTGCCAGCAGCGTAGGGGCAGGGGGGGGGAATGAGCAGTTCTTC
cdr3_aa: CASSVGAGGGNEQFF

d_call: TRBD1
clone_size: NA
j_call: TRBJ2-5
v_call: TRBV27
cdr3_nt: TGTGCCAGCAGTTCCCCGGACAGGGATGAGACCCAGTACTTC
cdr3_aa: CASSSPDRDETQYF

d_call: NA
clone_size: NA
j_call: TRBJ1-5
v_call: TRBV28
cdr3_nt: TGTGCCAGCAGTCAGGGGACTGGAAGAGAACCCCAGCATTTT
cdr3_aa: CASSQGTGREPQHF

d_call: NA
clone_size: NA
j_call: TRBJ2-1
v_call: TRBV28
cdr3_nt: TGTGCCAGCAGTTTAGGCGTTACCTACAATGAGCAGTTCTTC
cdr3_aa: CASSLGVTYNEQFF

d_call: TRBD2
clone_size: NA
j_call: TRBJ2-3
v_call: TRBV4-2
cdr3_nt: TGTGCCAGCAGCCTAGCGGGAGAGATTCAGACAGATACGCAGTATTTT
cdr3_aa: CASSLAGEIQTDTQYF

d_call: NA
clone_size: NA
j_call: TRBJ1-1
v_call: TRBV11-2
cdr3_nt: TGTGCCAGCAGCTTAGTGCGGGGCTGGGACACTGAAGCTTTCTTT
cdr3_aa: CASSLVRGWDTEAFF

d_call: NA
clone_size: NA
j_call: TRBJ1-5
v_call: TRBV4-2
cdr3_nt: TGTGCCAGCAGCCAAGAGGCGGGAGTCAAGCAGCCCCAGCATTTT
cdr3_aa: CASSQEAGVKQPQHF

d_call: NA
clone_size: NA
j_call: TRBJ1-2
v_call: TRBV29-1
cdr3_nt: TGCAGCGTTGAAGGGGTCTATGGCTACACCTTC
cdr3_aa: CSVEGVYGYTF

d_call: NA
clone_size: once
j_call: TRBJ2-7
v_call: TRBV7-9
cdr3_nt: TGTGCCAGCAGCTTGCTAGAAGGATTCGAGCAGTACTTC
cdr3_aa: CASSLLEGFEQYF

d_call: TRBD2
clone_size: NA
j_call: TRBJ2-3
v_call: TRBV7-3
cdr3_nt: TGTGCCAGCAGCCGTCTCGGGGGGAGCACAGATACGCAGTATTTT
cdr3_aa: CASSRLGGSTDTQYF

d_call: TRBD2
clone_size: few
j_call: TRBJ2-1
v_call: TRBV5-4
cdr3_nt: TGTGCCAGCAGCTTGGTAGCTAGCGGGAGGGCCGAGCAGTTCTTC
cdr3_aa: CASSLVASGRAEQFF

d_call: TRBD1
clone_size: NA
j_call: TRBJ2-5
v_call: TRBV6-5
cdr3_nt: TGTGCCAGCAGTAGACAGGGGTACCAAGAGACCCAGTACTTC
cdr3_aa: CASSRQGYQETQYF

d_call: NA
clone_size: NA
j_call: TRBJ1-3
v_call: TRBV5-4
cdr3_nt: TGTGCCAGCAGCTTGGAAGGGGCGCTCGGAAACACCATATATTTT
cdr3_aa: CASSLEGALGNTIYF

d_call: NA
clone_size: NA
j_call: TRBJ2-1
v_call: TRBV19
cdr3_nt: TGTGCCAGTAGTCTTCGACAGGCTAGCTCCTACAATGAGCAGTTCTTC
cdr3_aa: CASSLRQASSYNEQFF

d_call: NA
clone_size: NA
j_call: TRBJ2-1
v_call: TRBV5-4
cdr3_nt: TGTGCCAGCAGCCCCAGGGGCGGGGGCTATGAGCAGTTCTTC
cdr3_aa: CASSPRGGGYEQFF

d_call: NA
clone_size: NA
j_call: TRBJ2-2
v_call: TRBV18
cdr3_nt: TGTGCCAGCTCACCACAGGGTTTGAACACCGGGGAGCTGTTTTTT
cdr3_aa: CASSPQGLNTGELFF